This entry is about one T cell receptor (beta chain). Its matching antigen is unknown. Each sample used at least 6.5 million PBMCs. These data originate in a study of blood T cells in healthy people across ages. Whole-study findings and limits: Any changes in expanded clonotypes were possibly confounded, as donor CMV status remained unknown.

The second PCR ran about 6 to 12 cycles with a sample-barcoded 5' primer and J-beta primers. Each cDNA molecule was tagged by a template-switch adaptor that had 12 random nucleotides. TCRdb redid the calling of the 5' RACE reads with MiXCR, one entry per CDR3 protein. The sample lists 1.2 million to 1.5 million distinct CDR3 sequences, 42% occurring once. The sample taken for sequencing was blood. The source of this sequence is a woman aged 18-30 years in good health.

CDR3: CASSLGRGRNNEQFF. In nucleotides, the CDR3 is TGTGCCAGCAGCTTAGGCAGGGGACGGAACAATGAGCAGTTCTTC. This sequence joins TRBV11-2 and TRBJ2-1; tentatively, D is TRBD1 (6 bases). Germline V gene data show CDR1 as SGHAT and CDR2 as FQNNGV. With 1 base removed from V and 5 bases from J, the gap between germline ends came to 12 bases. The CDR3 totals 15 residues.